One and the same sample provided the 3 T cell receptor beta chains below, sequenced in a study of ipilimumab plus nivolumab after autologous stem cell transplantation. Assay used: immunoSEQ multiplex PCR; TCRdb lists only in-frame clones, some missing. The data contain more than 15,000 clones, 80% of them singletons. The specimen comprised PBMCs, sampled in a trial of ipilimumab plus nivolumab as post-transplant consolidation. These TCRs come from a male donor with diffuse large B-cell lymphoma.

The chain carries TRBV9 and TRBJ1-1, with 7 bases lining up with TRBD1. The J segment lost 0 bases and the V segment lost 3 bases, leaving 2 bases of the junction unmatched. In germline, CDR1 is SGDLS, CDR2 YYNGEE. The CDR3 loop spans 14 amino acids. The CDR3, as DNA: TGTGCCAGCAGCGCCGACAGGGTGAACACTGAAGCTTTCTTT. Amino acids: CASSADRVNTEAFF.

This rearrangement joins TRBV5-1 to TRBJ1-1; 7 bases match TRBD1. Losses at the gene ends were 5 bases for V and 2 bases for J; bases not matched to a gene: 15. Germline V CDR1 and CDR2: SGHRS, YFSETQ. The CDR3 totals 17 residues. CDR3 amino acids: CASRERVSTGTNTEAFF. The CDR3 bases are TGCGCCAGCAGGGAGAGGGTTTCGACAGGGACCAACACTGAAGCTTTCTTT.

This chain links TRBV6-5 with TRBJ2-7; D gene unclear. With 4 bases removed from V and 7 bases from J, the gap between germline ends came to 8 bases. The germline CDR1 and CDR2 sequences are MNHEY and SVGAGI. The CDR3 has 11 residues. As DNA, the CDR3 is TGTGCCAGCAGTTTCTCGACGGAGCAGTACTTC. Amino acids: CASSFSTEQYF.